This TCR beta chain was identified during a study of cytomegalovirus exposure and HLA in healthy donors. In the study overall: The Caucasian-associated ancestry cluster held 65% to 90% of more than 350 genotyped donors.

CDR3 length: 14 residues. The germline gives CDR1 SQVTM, CDR2 ANQGSEA. V dropped 4 bases and J dropped 6 bases, with 17 bases sitting between them. The PCR ran on 60 Vbeta and 13 Jbeta primers. Method: immunoSEQ multiplex PCR; TCRdb's copy keeps in-frame clones and lacks some. The sample consists of 100,000 to 150,000 clones, roughly a sixth of them appearing once. On this clone: Its cognate antigen is unknown.

Points from the study as a whole: Rare TCR sequences predominated, though certain public TCRs were found in many donors. One variant, a missense change in DCLRE1C, was linked in a later analysis to TCR beta V- and J-gene trimming. Reportedly, HLA-A and HLA-B alleles of most subjects were accurately predicted from TCR beta.

Sequencing was carried out using PBMCs. The chain recombines TRBV29-1 with TRBJ2-3, with D uncertain. This TCR came from a female donor in good health and CMV-seropositive. The CDR3 DNA is TGCAGCGTTGTCCCTCGGCAGGCAACCGATACGCAGTATTTT. It is translated as CSVVPRQATDTQYF.